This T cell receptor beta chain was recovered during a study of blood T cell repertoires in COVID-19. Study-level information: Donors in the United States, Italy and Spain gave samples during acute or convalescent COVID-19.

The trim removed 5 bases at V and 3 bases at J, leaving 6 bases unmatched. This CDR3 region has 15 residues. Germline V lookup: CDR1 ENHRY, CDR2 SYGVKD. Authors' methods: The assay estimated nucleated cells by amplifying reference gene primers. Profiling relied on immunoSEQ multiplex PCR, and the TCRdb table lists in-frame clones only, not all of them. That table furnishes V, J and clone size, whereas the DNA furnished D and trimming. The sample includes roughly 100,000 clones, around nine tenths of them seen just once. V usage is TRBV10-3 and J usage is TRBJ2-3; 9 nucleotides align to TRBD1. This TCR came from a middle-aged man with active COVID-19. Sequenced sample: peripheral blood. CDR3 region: CAISPPGQGTDTQYF. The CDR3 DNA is TGTGCCATCAGTCCCCCGGGACAGGGTACAGATACGCAGTATTTT.